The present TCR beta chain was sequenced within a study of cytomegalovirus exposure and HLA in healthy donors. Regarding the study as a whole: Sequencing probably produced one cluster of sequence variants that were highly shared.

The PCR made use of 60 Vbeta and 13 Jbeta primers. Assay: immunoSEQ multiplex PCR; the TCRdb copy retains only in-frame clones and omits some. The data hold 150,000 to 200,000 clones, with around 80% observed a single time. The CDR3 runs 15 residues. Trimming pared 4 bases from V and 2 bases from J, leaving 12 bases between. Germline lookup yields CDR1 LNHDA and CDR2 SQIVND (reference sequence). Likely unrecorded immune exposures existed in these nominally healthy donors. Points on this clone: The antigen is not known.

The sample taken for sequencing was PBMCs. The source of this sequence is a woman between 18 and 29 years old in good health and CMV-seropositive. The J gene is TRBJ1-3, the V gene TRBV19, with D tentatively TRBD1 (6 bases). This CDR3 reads CASSSQAGAGNTIYF. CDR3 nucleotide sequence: TGTGCCAGTAGTAGCCAAGCAGGGGCTGGAAACACCATATATTTT.